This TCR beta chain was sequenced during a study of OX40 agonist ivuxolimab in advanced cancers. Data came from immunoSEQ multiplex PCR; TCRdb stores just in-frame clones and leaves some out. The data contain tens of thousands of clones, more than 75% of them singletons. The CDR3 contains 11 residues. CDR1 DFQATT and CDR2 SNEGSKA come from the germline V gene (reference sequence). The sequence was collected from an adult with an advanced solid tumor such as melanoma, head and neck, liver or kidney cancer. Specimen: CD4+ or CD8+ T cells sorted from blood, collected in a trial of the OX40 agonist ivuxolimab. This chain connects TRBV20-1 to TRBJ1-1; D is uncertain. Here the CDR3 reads CRDDRSSEAFF. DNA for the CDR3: TGCAGAGACGACCGGAGCTCAGAAGCTTTCTTT.